These 16 T cell receptor beta chains were sequenced from one sample in a study of human T cells and chemical hapten exposure. Sample time point: patch test 1, 2 weeks after DPC sensitization. Treatment described: therapeutic diphenylcyclopropenone sensitization with weekly scalp DPC. TCRdb reanalysed the RACE reads using MiXCR and keeps one entry per CDR3 protein. Of roughly 14,000 distinct CDR3 sequences listed, 16% are singletons. The material was whole blood, obtained in connection with sensitization to the hapten diphenylcyclopropenone (DPC). The receptors originated from a woman in her 30s with alopecia areata. Some clones in this sample may be carry-over from other donors' samples.

The genes are TRBV5-1 and TRBJ1-1, with a tentative D call TRBD1 (5 bases). Germline V lookup: CDR1 SGHRS, CDR2 YFSETQ. The CDR3 totals 15 residues. Trimming cost V 1 base and J 4 bases, with 14 bases left between them. DNA for the CDR3: TGCGCCAGCAGCTTGCAAGGGGCCCCATCCACTGAAGCTTTCTTT. Translating it yields CASSLQGAPSTEAFF.

This clonotype was observed a few times. The V and J genes are TRBV6-2 or TRBV6-3 and TRBJ2-7; a weak D match, TRBD2 (5 bases). This CDR3 contains 14 residues. CDR1 is MNHEY and CDR2 is SVGEGT in the germline V gene. V was clipped by 5 bases and J by 4 bases, with 15 bases between them. In DNA, the CDR3 is TGTGCCAGCAGTCCTGCAGCGGTATTTTACGAGCAGTACGTC. This codes for CASSPAAVFYEQYV.

This clonotype came up once. The rearrangement uses TRBV29-1 and TRBJ2-3; D tentatively fits TRBD1 or TRBD2 (6 bases each). Germline lookup yields CDR1 SQVTM and CDR2 ANQGSEA. Trimming removed 4 bases from V and 2 bases from J, with 10 bases in between. This CDR3 is 13 amino acids long. CDR3 protein: CSVGWGATDTQYF. In DNA, the CDR3 is TGCAGCGTTGGGTGGGGGGCCACAGATACGCAGTATTTT.

This clonotype was detected many times. CDR3 sequence (DNA): TGTGCCAGCAGCTTATCAGGGTTGTACGAGCAGTACTTC. Its translation is CASSLSGLYEQYF. The rearrangement uses TRBV11-2 and TRBJ2-7; TRBD1 is a possible D gene (5 bases). V was trimmed by 2 bases and J by 4 bases, leaving 9 bases between them. The CDR3 consists of 13 residues. Germline V gene data show CDR1 as SGHAT and CDR2 as FQNNGV.

At least ten counts were recorded for this clonotype. The V and J genes are TRBV11-2 and TRBJ2-3, with a tentative D call TRBD2 (5 bases). Germline V gene data show CDR1 as SGHAT and CDR2 as FQNNGV. The V end was cut by 5 bases, the J end by 2 bases, with 20 bases between. The CDR3 extends over 17 amino acids. CDR3 amino acids: CASSPLKLVMLTDTQYF. The CDR3 coding sequence is TGTGCCAGCAGCCCCCTTAAACTAGTTATGCTCACAGATACGCAGTATTTT.

This clonotype was counted a few times. The V gene is TRBV4-1, the J gene TRBJ2-5; D is unresolved. Trimming removed 1 base at V and 2 bases at J, with 11 bases between. The CDR3 contains 15 residues. CDR1 and CDR2 (germline): MGHRA, YSYEKL. The CDR3 spells CASSQVDWEQETQYF. CDR3 coding DNA: TGCGCCAGCAGCCAAGTCGACTGGGAACAAGAGACCCAGTACTTC.

This clonotype was counted between two and nine times. The chain has TRBV7-2 and TRBJ2-1, with a tentative D call TRBD2 (5 bases). The CDR3 length is 14 residues. Trimming left V 0 bases short and J 2 bases short, with 5 bases between. Germline V lookup: CDR1 SGHTA, CDR2 FQGNSA. This CDR3 is CASSLAGAYNEQFF. As DNA, the CDR3 is TGTGCCAGCAGCTTAGCGGGAGCCTACAATGAGCAGTTCTTC.

The chain joins TRBV6-1 to TRBJ2-1; 8 nucleotides line up with TRBD2. The CDR3 loop spans 16 amino acids. Losses at the gene ends were 5 bases for V and 1 base for J; bases not matched to a gene: 7. Germline lookup yields CDR1 MNHNS and CDR2 SASEGT. CDR3 bases: TGTGCCAGCAGTTTAGCGGGAACCCCTTCCTACAATGAGCAGTTCTTC. The encoded protein is CASSLAGTPSYNEQFF.

This clonotype is medium-sized by share. This sequence joins TRBV29-1 and TRBJ2-1; 8 bases map to TRBD1. The germline gives CDR1 SQVTM, CDR2 ANQGSEA. This CDR3 has 13 amino acids. With V trimmed by 1 base and J by 8 bases, 4 bases remained unmatched. In DNA, the CDR3 is TGCAGCGTTGAAGGGGCAGGGGGCCATGAGCAGTTCTTC. This translates into CSVEGAGGHEQFF.

Judged by abundance, this clonotype is medium-sized. The J gene is TRBJ1-4, the V gene TRBV27; no clear D gene. Germline V CDR1 and CDR2: MNHEY, SMNVEV (reference sequence). The ends were cut back, 0 bases at V and 8 bases at J, with 7 bases in the middle. This CDR3 spans 13 amino acids. The CDR3 loop is CASSLSVFEKLFF. DNA for the CDR3: TGTGCCAGCAGTTTATCTGTGTTCGAAAAACTGTTTTTT.

By proportion, this clonotype is medium-sized. This chain joins TRBV27 and TRBJ2-4; possible D gene TRBD2, 6 bases. Looked up from germline, CDR1 is MNHEY and CDR2 is SMNVEV (reference sequence). Deletions cut 6 bases from V and 0 bases from J, with 12 bases between. The CDR3 totals 15 residues. CDR3 loop: CASSGTGVAKNIQYF. The CDR3 DNA sequence: TGTGCCAGCAGCGGAACGGGGGTAGCCAAAAACATTCAGTACTTC.

This clonotype has a handful of counts. The chain's CDR3 is CAIRSGSGNTIYF. DNA for the CDR3: TGTGCCATACGCTCGGGCTCTGGAAACACCATATATTTT. V is TRBV10-3 and J is TRBJ1-3, with D unresolved. Germline V gives CDR1 ENHRY, CDR2 SYGVKD. The CDR3 runs to 13 residues. V was trimmed by 9 bases and J by 0 bases, leaving 9 bases between them.

The chain has TRBV20-1 and TRBJ2-1, with D possibly TRBD2 on 7 matching bases. The ends were cut back, 8 bases at V and 1 base at J, with 18 bases in the middle. The CDR3 covers 15 residues. The germline V gene encodes CDR1 DFQATT and CDR2 SNEGSKA (reference sequence). The CDR3 nucleotides are TGCAGTTTTTTCGGGGGGCGCATATCCTACAATGAGCAGTTCTTC. Encoded protein: CSFFGGRISYNEQFF.

By frequency in the sample, this clonotype is medium-sized. The rearrangement uses TRBV5-6 and TRBJ1-6, with D hard to call. V gave up 2 bases and J gave up 0 bases, with 9 bases separating them. The CDR3 consists of 16 residues. Germline V gene lookup returns CDR1 SGHDT and CDR2 YYEEEE. CDR3 sequence reads: CASSFGWGSYNSPLHF. The CDR3, as DNA: TGTGCCAGCAGCTTCGGATGGGGCTCCTATAATTCACCCCTCCACTTT. Filled out from reference TRBV5-6 and TRBJ1-6, the complete variable domain reads DAGVTQSPTHLIKTRGQQVTLRCSPKSGHDTVSWYQQALGQGPQFIFQYYEEEERQRGNFPDRFSGHQFPNYSSELNVNALLLGDSALYLCASSFGWGSYNSPLHFGNGTRLTVT.

The sample holds a few counts of this clonotype. This sequence joins TRBV6-1 and TRBJ1-1, with D unresolved. The CDR3 covers 13 residues. V was trimmed by 1 base and J by 11 bases, leaving 14 bases between them. Germline V lookup: CDR1 MNHNS, CDR2 SASEGT. The CDR3, as DNA: TGTGCCAGCAGTGAAGATCCGTGGGAGTGGGCTTTCTTT. Translating gives CASSEDPWEWAFF.

This clonotype is medium-sized. CDR3 sequence (DNA): TGTGCCAGCAGTAAGGGTCTACAGGGCACAGATACGCAGTATTTT. Protein sequence: CASSKGLQGTDTQYF. The chain links TRBV6-1 to TRBJ2-3, with D possibly matching TRBD1 (5 bases). V was clipped by 5 bases and J by 1 base, with 13 bases between them. Germline V gives CDR1 MNHNS, CDR2 SASEGT. The CDR3 runs to 15 residues.